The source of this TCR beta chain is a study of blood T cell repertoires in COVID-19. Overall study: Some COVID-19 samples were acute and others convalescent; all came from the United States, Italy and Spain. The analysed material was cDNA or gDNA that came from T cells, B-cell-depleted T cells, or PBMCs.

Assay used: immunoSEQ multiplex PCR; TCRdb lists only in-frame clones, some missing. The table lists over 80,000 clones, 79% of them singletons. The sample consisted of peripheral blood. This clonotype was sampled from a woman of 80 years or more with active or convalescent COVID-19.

CDR3 loop: CSARDREWDFF. The CDR3 region has the DNA TGCAGTGCGAGGGACAGGGAGTGGGATTTCTTT. The rearrangement joins TRBV20-1 to TRBJ1-1; 9 bases map to TRBD1. The V segment lost 6 bases and the J segment 13 bases; nucleotides outside the gene matches: 9. Germline CDR1 and CDR2: DFQATT and SNEGSKA (reference sequence). The CDR3 loop spans 11 amino acids.